This T cell receptor (beta chain) appears in the sequencing data of a study of blood T cell repertoires in COVID-19. Sequenced by immunoSEQ multiplex PCR; TCRdb stores in-frame clones only, minus some. The sample gives fewer than 350,000 clones, approximately 91% of which show up once; approximately 1% is in the top ten. Trimming cost V 4 bases and J 4 bases, with 10 bases left between them. CDR1 SQVTM and CDR2 ANQGSEA come from the germline V gene. This CDR3 comprises 12 residues. This clonotype was obtained from a woman aged 30 to 39 who had recovered from COVID-19. Sequenced input: PBMCs or T cells enriched from blood (not recorded which). This sequence joins TRBV29-1 and TRBJ2-5, with D tentatively TRBD1 (6 bases). The CDR3 here is CSVVDRRETQYF. In DNA form, the CDR3 reads TGCAGCGTTGTAGACAGGCGAGAGACCCAGTACTTC. The full variable domain, with the rest looked up from reference TRBV29-1 and TRBJ2-5, is SAVISQKPSRDICQRGTSLTIQCQVDSQVTMMFWYRQQPGQSLTLIATANQGSEATYESGFVIDKFPISRPNLTFSTLTVSNMSPEDSSIYLCSVVDRRETQYFGPGTRLLVL.